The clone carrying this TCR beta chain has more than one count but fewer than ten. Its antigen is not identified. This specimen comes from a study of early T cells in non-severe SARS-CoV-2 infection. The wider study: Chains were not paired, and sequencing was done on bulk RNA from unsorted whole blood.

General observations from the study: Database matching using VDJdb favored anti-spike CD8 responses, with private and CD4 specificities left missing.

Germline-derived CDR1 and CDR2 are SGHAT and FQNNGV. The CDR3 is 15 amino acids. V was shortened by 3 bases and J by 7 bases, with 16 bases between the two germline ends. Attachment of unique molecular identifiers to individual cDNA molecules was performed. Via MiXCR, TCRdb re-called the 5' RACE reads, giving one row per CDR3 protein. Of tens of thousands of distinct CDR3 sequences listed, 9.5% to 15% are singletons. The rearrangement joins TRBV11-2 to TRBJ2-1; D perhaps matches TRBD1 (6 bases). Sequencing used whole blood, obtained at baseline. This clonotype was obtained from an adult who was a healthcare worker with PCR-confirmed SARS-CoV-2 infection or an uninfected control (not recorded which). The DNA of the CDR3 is TGTGCCAGCAGCTTGGTCAGGGGTTCGTTGAATGAGCAGTTCTTC. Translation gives CASSLVRGSLNEQFF. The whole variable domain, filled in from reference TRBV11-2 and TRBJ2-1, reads EAGVAQSPRYKIIEKRQSVAFWCNPISGHATLYWYQQILGQGPKLLIQFQNNGVVDDSQLPKDRFSAERLKGVDSTLKIQPAKLEDSAVYLCASSLVRGSLNEQFFGPGTRLTVL.